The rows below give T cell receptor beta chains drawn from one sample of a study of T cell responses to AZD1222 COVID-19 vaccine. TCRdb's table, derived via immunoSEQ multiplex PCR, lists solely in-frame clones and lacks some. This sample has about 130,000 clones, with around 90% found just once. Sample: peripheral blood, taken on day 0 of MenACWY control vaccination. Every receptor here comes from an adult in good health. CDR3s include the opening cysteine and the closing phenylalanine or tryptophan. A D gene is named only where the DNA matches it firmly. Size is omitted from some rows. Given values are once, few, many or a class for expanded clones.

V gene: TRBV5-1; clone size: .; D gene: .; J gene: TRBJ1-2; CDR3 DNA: TGCGCCAGCCGAGAAGCTACAGGGAACTATGGCTACACCTTC; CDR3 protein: CASREATGNYGYTF
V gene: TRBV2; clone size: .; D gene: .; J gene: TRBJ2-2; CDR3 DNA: TGTGCCAGCAGTGTAGGGGAAACCGGGGAGCTGTTTTTT; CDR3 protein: CASSVGETGELFF
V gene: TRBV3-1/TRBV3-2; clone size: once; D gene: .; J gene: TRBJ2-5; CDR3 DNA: TGTGCCAGCAGCCAATCCCCCGGGGGGCTAGAGACCCAGTACTTC; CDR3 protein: CASSQSPGGLETQYF
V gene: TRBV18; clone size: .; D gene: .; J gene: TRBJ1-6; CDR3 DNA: TGTGCCAGCTCCGAGGGAAATTCACCCCTCCACTTT; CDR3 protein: CASSEGNSPLHF
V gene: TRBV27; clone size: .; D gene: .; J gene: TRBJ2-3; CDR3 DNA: TGTGCCAGCAGTTTATTAGACGTTGATACGCAGTATTTT; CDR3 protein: CASSLLDVDTQYF
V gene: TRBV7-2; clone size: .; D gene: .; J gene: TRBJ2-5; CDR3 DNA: TGTGCCAGCAGCTTTCGGCTTCAAGAGACCCAGTACTTC; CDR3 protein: CASSFRLQETQYF
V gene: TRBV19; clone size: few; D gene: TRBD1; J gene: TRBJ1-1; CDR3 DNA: TGTGCCAGTAGTATTCCCTCGTGGACAGGGGGGATCCGTGGAACTGAAGCTTTCTTT; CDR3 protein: CASSIPSWTGGIRGTEAFF
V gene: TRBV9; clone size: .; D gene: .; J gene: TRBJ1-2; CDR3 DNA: TGTGCCAGCAGCGCCCTGTTAGCCCCCTATGGCTACACCTTC; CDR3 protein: CASSALLAPYGYTF
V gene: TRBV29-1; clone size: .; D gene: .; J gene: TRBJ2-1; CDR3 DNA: TGCAGCGTTGTTTATGGGAGGACCTACAATGAGCAGTTCTTC; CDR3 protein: CSVVYGRTYNEQFF
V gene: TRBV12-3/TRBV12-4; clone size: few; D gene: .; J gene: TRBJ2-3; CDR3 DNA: TGTGCCAGCAGTTTCGCCGGGGAAGATACGCAGTATTTT; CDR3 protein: CASSFAGEDTQYF
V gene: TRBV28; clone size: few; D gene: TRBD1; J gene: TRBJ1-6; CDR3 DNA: TGTGCCAGCAGTAAGGGACAGTATGGAAATTCACCCCTCCACTTT; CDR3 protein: CASSKGQYGNSPLHF
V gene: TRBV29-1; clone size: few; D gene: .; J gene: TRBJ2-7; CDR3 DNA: TGCAGCGTTGCCTCTTCCTACGAGCAGTACTTC; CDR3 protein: CSVASSYEQYF
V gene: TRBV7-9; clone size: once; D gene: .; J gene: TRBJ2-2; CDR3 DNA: TGTGCCAGCAGCTTTTTAGCGCACCGATGGACCGGGGAGCTGTTTTTT; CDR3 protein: CASSFLAHRWTGELFF
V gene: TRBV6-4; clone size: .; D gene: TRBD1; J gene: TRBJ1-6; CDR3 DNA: TGTGCCAGCAGTGACGAACAGGGGTTAAATTCACCCCTCCACTTT; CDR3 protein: CASSDEQGLNSPLHF
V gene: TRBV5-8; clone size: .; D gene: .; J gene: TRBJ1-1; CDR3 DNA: TGTGCCAGCAGCATGAGCCTTAGGGACACTGAAGCTTTCTTT; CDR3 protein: CASSMSLRDTEAFF
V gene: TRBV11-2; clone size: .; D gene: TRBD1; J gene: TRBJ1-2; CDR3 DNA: TGTGCCAGCAGCCTAGGAAGGACAGGGGGCGATGGCTACACCTTC; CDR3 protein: CASSLGRTGGDGYTF